Listed below are T cell receptor beta chains from one sample, sequenced in a study of control samples from healthy donors and cancer patients. The repertoire was sequenced with immunoSEQ multiplex PCR; TCRdb's copy has only in-frame clones and lacks some. This sample has 85,000 to 90,000 clones; around 90% occur once, and the top ten carry about 10%. Sample: PBMCs. These receptors were collected from a woman aged 45-59 years with colorectal cancer. The CDR3 runs from the conserved cysteine through the conserved F or W. A D gene is named only where the DNA matches it firmly.

J gene: TRBJ1-3
V gene: TRBV6-5
D gene: .
CDR3 protein: CASSYSNFGTIYF

J gene: TRBJ1-6
V gene: TRBV21-1
D gene: .
CDR3 protein: CASSTTPPTDRLTSSYNSPLHF

J gene: TRBJ1-4
V gene: TRBV6-1
D gene: TRBD1
CDR3 protein: CASSDPRGRGEKLFF

J gene: TRBJ1-3
V gene: TRBV6-1
D gene: .
CDR3 protein: CASSEVWGGGSSGNTIYF

J gene: TRBJ2-1
V gene: TRBV5-1
D gene: TRBD1
CDR3 protein: CASSQGQGRGNEQFF

J gene: TRBJ1-2
V gene: TRBV19
D gene: .
CDR3 protein: CASSQTGMWIGYTF

J gene: TRBJ1-1
V gene: TRBV9
D gene: .
CDR3 protein: CASSASSGGNTEAFF

J gene: TRBJ1-3
V gene: TRBV7-2
D gene: .
CDR3 protein: CASSTTADSGNTIYF

J gene: TRBJ2-2
V gene: TRBV7-3
D gene: .
CDR3 protein: CASSPPGGGLPGELFF

J gene: TRBJ2-3
V gene: TRBV25-1
D gene: TRBD1
CDR3 protein: CASSAPRQGATDTQYF

J gene: TRBJ2-1
V gene: TRBV7-2
D gene: TRBD2
CDR3 protein: CASSSRLAGSSYNEQFF

J gene: TRBJ2-3
V gene: TRBV19
D gene: .
CDR3 protein: CASSITQSSTDTQYF

J gene: TRBJ1-4
V gene: TRBV20-1
D gene: .
CDR3 protein: CSAITNEKLFF

J gene: TRBJ1-1
V gene: TRBV5-1
D gene: TRBD1
CDR3 protein: CASSQTGGANTEAFF

J gene: TRBJ2-6
V gene: TRBV7-3
D gene: .
CDR3 protein: CASSFAPYSGANVLTF

J gene: TRBJ1-1
V gene: TRBV4-3
D gene: .
CDR3 protein: CASSQDWDTEAFF

J gene: TRBJ2-5
V gene: TRBV28
D gene: .
CDR3 protein: CASSLFQETQYF

J gene: TRBJ1-4
V gene: TRBV2
D gene: .
CDR3 protein: CASSPQSTNEKLFF

J gene: TRBJ2-1
V gene: TRBV7-2
D gene: TRBD1
CDR3 protein: CASRTVGTGNNEQFF

J gene: TRBJ1-1
V gene: TRBV19
D gene: .
CDR3 protein: CASSSWIEEAFF

J gene: TRBJ2-3
V gene: TRBV5-1
D gene: TRBD1
CDR3 protein: CASSLQGITDTQYF

J gene: TRBJ2-3
V gene: TRBV28
D gene: .
CDR3 protein: CASSFASGTDTQYF

J gene: TRBJ2-1
V gene: TRBV5-4
D gene: .
CDR3 protein: CASSLTGYEQFF

J gene: TRBJ1-5
V gene: TRBV6-6
D gene: .
CDR3 protein: CASSPGGGSNQPQHF

J gene: TRBJ2-2
V gene: TRBV7-3
D gene: TRBD2
CDR3 protein: CASSPSGLAGVRNTGELFF

J gene: TRBJ2-1
V gene: TRBV18
D gene: TRBD2
CDR3 protein: CASSPFSGGYNEQFF

J gene: TRBJ1-2
V gene: TRBV10-3
D gene: TRBD1
CDR3 protein: CAIRQGARYGYTF

J gene: TRBJ1-4
V gene: TRBV5-8
D gene: .
CDR3 protein: CASSLWATNEKLFF

J gene: TRBJ2-2
V gene: TRBV15
D gene: .
CDR3 protein: CATSRGGGDTGELFF

J gene: TRBJ1-1
V gene: TRBV7-2
D gene: TRBD1
CDR3 protein: CASSDRQGAALEAFF

J gene: TRBJ1-1
V gene: TRBV5-1
D gene: .
CDR3 protein: CASSDGGYTEAFF

J gene: TRBJ1-6
V gene: TRBV10-2
D gene: .
CDR3 protein: CASSERSRNSPLHF

J gene: TRBJ2-3
V gene: TRBV7-8
D gene: .
CDR3 protein: CASSPRQLVSDTQYF

J gene: TRBJ2-4
V gene: TRBV7-2
D gene: TRBD2
CDR3 protein: CASSLGLAGGIKKNIQYF

J gene: TRBJ1-2
V gene: TRBV19
D gene: .
CDR3 protein: CASSISRVGYGYTF